The 21 T cell receptor beta chains below all came from one sample that was sequenced in a study of control samples from healthy donors and cancer patients (dated by TCRdb to 2018 to 2021). The method behind the library was the immunoSEQ multiplex PCR assay. Held by TCRdb, this immuneACCESS table contains in-frame sequences only and omits some clones. Under half of the omission traces to an unresolved V gene where checked; the cause of the rest is unknown. The sample records about 110,000 clones, about 80% of which are singletons. Of the sample, around 6.6% is held by the ten largest clones. Input material: blood. The receptors come from a man in his late teens or twenties in good health.

This rearrangement joins TRBV11-2 to TRBJ1-2; D ambiguous. Germline values: CDR1 SGHAT, CDR2 FQNNGV. Trimming stripped 5 bases from V and 5 bases from J, with 9 bases between. The CDR3 is made up of 12 amino acids. CDR3 amino acids: CASSPNKYGYTF. CDR3 coding DNA: TGTGCCAGCAGCCCGAACAAATATGGCTACACCTTC.

The chain employs TRBV5-1 and TRBJ1-4; a weak D match, TRBD1 (5 bases). From germline, CDR1 is SGHRS and CDR2 YFSETQ. V lost 0 bases and J lost 7, with 13 bases in between. The CDR3 runs 15 residues. The CDR3 protein is CASSLAAGKGEKLFF. CDR3 bases: TGCGCCAGCAGCTTGGCAGCAGGGAAGGGTGAAAAACTGTTTTTT.

Concerning this clone itself: Germline is not matched at one junction end, which may reflect a read error. CDR3 loop: CATGRDRYNSPLHF. Written as DNA, the CDR3 is TGTGCCACCGGCAGGGATCGCTATAATTCACCCCTCCACTTT. The chain employs TRBV15 and TRBJ1-6, with D possibly matching TRBD1 (5 bases). The CDR3 totals 14 residues. Germline-derived CDR1 and CDR2 are LNHNV and YYDKDF (reference sequence).

The chain employs TRBV28 and TRBJ2-6; tentatively, D is TRBD1 (6 bases). Germline lookup yields CDR1 MDHEN and CDR2 SYDVKM. V dropped 1 base and J dropped 0 bases, with 16 bases sitting between them. CDR3 length equals 19 residues. CDR3 residues: CASSLLGQFSHSGANVLTF. Written as DNA, the CDR3 is TGTGCCAGCAGTTTATTAGGACAGTTTTCCCACTCTGGGGCCAACGTCCTGACTTTC.

V usage is TRBV7-2 and J usage is TRBJ2-1, with 10 bases that match TRBD2. The germline CDR1 and CDR2 sequences are SGHTA and FQGNSA. The CDR3 contains 19 residues. The V and J ends lost 5 bases and 0 bases, in that order; junction bases with no gene match: 13. The CDR3 loop is CASSGGGLAGASSYNEQFF. The CDR3 region has the DNA TGTGCCAGCAGCGGCGGGGGGCTAGCGGGGGCGAGCTCCTACAATGAGCAGTTCTTC.

This clone was seen a few times. The chain joins TRBV30 to TRBJ1-2, with 9 bases lining up with TRBD1. Losses at the gene ends were 7 bases for V and 0 bases for J; bases not matched to a gene: 15. CDR3 length: 17 residues. In germline, CDR1 is GTSNPN, CDR2 SVGIG (reference sequence). Here the CDR3 reads CASPQGAGRSPNYGYTF. The CDR3 region has the DNA TGTGCCTCCCCACAGGGGGCTGGACGATCTCCTAACTATGGCTACACCTTC.

This chain uses TRBV13 with TRBJ2-7; 14 bases agree with TRBD2. The germline gives CDR1 PRHDT, CDR2 FYEKMQ (reference sequence). The CDR3 is 16 amino acids. Unmatched junction bases numbered 1, after V lost 3 bases and J lost 0 bases. The CDR3 sequence: CASSFGLAGGSYEQYF. The CDR3 DNA is TGTGCCAGCAGCTTCGGACTAGCGGGGGGCTCCTACGAGCAGTACTTC.

This clone came up once. The rearrangement links TRBV6-4 to TRBJ1-2; the D gene is possibly TRBD1 (6 bases). Germline CDR1 is MRHNA and CDR2 is SNTAGT. With 3 bases removed from V and 8 bases from J, the gap between germline ends came to 16 bases. This CDR3 contains 14 residues. The CDR3 is CASSEQGFGGGYTF. As DNA, the CDR3 is TGTGCCAGCAGTGAACAGGGATTCGGGGGAGGCTACACCTTC.

V usage is TRBV7-2 and J usage is TRBJ1-6; the match to TRBD1 covers 7 bases. The germline CDR1 and CDR2 sequences are SGHTA and FQGNSA. The trim removed 3 bases at V and 12 bases at J, leaving 17 bases unmatched. This CDR3 spans 17 amino acids. CDR3: CASSFEGAAPRRKPLHF. CDR3 DNA sequence: TGTGCCAGCAGCTTCGAGGGGGCGGCTCCCCGACGAAAACCCCTCCACTTT.

The chain uses TRBV7-9 and TRBJ2-7, with D possibly being TRBD1 or TRBD2 (5 bases each). Germline assignment: CDR1 SEHNR and CDR2 FQNEAQ (reference sequence). The CDR3 sequence is 14 residues long. Trimming cost V 5 bases and J 1 base, with 12 bases left between them. CDR3 sequence: CASSLQGVSYEQYF. The CDR3 region has the DNA TGTGCCAGCAGCCTGCAGGGAGTTTCCTACGAGCAGTACTTC. The full variable domain, completed using reference TRBV7-9 and TRBJ2-7, is DTGVSQNPRHKITKRGQNVTFRCDPISEHNRLYWYRQTLGQGPEFLTYFQNEAQLEKSRLLSDRFSAERPKGSFSTLEIQRTEQGDSAMYLCASSLQGVSYEQYFGPGTRLTVT.

The genes are TRBV19 and TRBJ1-2, with TRBD1 matching over 8 bases. V lost 4 bases and J lost 5; bases outside the gene matches: 3. The CDR3 totals 13 residues. Germline CDR1 and CDR2: LNHDA and SQIVND (reference sequence). The CDR3, as DNA: TGTGCCAGTAGTACGACAGGGGAGTATGGCTACACCTTC. It codes for CASSTTGEYGYTF.

This clone was detected only a few times. This chain joins TRBV30 and TRBJ1-6, with TRBD1 matching 8 bases. The V gene end was trimmed by 6 bases and the J gene end by 10 bases; junction bases not matched to a gene: 14. The CDR3 has 15 residues. CDR1 is GTSNPN and CDR2 is SVGIG in the germline V gene (reference sequence). Here the CDR3 reads CACQLTRTGLSPLHF. Here the CDR3 DNA reads TGTGCCTGCCAACTTACCCGGACAGGGCTGTCACCCCTCCACTTT. Combining the CDR3 with reference TRBV30 and TRBJ1-6 gives the whole variable domain SQTIHQWPATLVQPVGSPLSLECTVEGTSNPNLYWYRQAAGRGLQLLFYSVGIGQISSEVPQNLSASRPQDRQFILSSKKLLLSDSGFYLCACQLTRTGLSPLHFGNGTRLTVT.

The chain has TRBV9 and TRBJ2-6, with 8 bases fitting TRBD2. This CDR3 has 20 amino acids. CDR1 is SGDLS, CDR2 YYNGEE, per germline. With V trimmed by 0 bases and J by 2 bases, 13 bases remained unmatched. The CDR3 here is CASSVVQAGVILPGANVLTF. In nucleotides, the CDR3 is TGTGCCAGCAGCGTAGTTCAAGCGGGGGTTATTCTTCCTGGGGCCAACGTCCTGACTTTC.

The V gene is TRBV14, the J gene TRBJ2-1; 8 bases line up with TRBD2. Losses at the gene ends were 4 bases for V and 8 bases for J; bases not matched to a gene: 10. The V gene's germline CDR1 is SGHDN and CDR2 FVKESK. This CDR3 comprises 15 residues. CDR3 DNA sequence: TGTGCCAGCAGCCGTAGTCGGGGGGGCCGCTATGAGCAGTTCTTC. Residues: CASSRSRGGRYEQFF.

The count of this clone is one. The CDR3 region has the DNA TGTGCCTGGAGTGTATTCCAGGTTCTATACAATGAGCAGTTCTTC. It yields the protein CAWSVFQVLYNEQFF. This chain links TRBV30 with TRBJ2-1; D is unresolved. V lost 0 bases to trimming and J lost 4 bases, with 13 bases between them. CDR3 length: 15 amino acids. The germline gives CDR1 GTSNPN, CDR2 SVGIG (reference sequence). Full variable domain (remainder filled in from reference TRBV30 and TRBJ2-1): SQTIHQWPATLVQPVGSPLSLECTVEGTSNPNLYWYRQAAGRGLQLLFYSVGIGQISSEVPQNLSASRPQDRQFILSSKKLLLSDSGFYLCAWSVFQVLYNEQFFGPGTRLTVL.

V gene TRBV6-5 combines with J gene TRBJ1-2, with 7 positions matching TRBD1. The CDR3 is 12 amino acids. V dropped 6 bases and J dropped 8; count of bases not matched to a gene: 6. CDR1 is MNHEY and CDR2 is SVGAGI in the germline V gene. The CDR3 coding sequence is TGTGCCAGCAGCCGACAGGGAAACGGCTACACCTTC. This encodes CASSRQGNGYTF.

The chain couples TRBV5-1 to TRBJ2-1; D unresolved. This CDR3 has 18 residues. Germline V gives CDR1 SGHRS, CDR2 YFSETQ. Trimming took 2 bases from V and 5 from J, leaving 23 bases between them. The CDR3 reads CASSFKLRQTLSDNEQFF. In DNA, the CDR3 is TGCGCCAGCAGCTTTAAGTTGCGGCAGACCCTAAGCGACAATGAGCAGTTCTTC.

V is TRBV4-1 and J is TRBJ1-4; D gene unclear. The CDR3 loop spans 12 amino acids. Germline CDR1 MGHRA, CDR2 YSYEKL. Between the trimmed V and J ends, which lost 0 bases and 6 bases, there was a span of 2 bases. The CDR3 DNA follows: TGCGCCAGCAGCCAAGAGGATGAAAAACTGTTTTTT. Its translation: CASSQEDEKLFF.

The genes are TRBV6-2 or TRBV6-3 and TRBJ1-2; D is unresolved. The CDR3 is 12 amino acids. The germline gives CDR1 MNHEY, CDR2 SVGEGT. Trimming took off 5 bases at V and 2 bases at J, with 6 bases between the two ends. CDR3 sequence (DNA): TGTGCCAGCAGTCTACAAAACTATGGCTACACCTTC. This sequence encodes CASSLQNYGYTF.

The CDR3 loop is CASINSGAPTDTQYF. The CDR3 DNA reads as TGTGCCAGCATAAATTCGGGGGCCCCCACAGATACGCAGTATTTT. The chain joins TRBV25-1 to TRBJ2-3, with D tentatively TRBD1 or TRBD2 (6 bases each). V gave up 7 bases and J gave up 2 bases, with 16 bases separating them. Germline V CDR1 and CDR2: MGHDK, SYGVNS. The CDR3 is made up of 15 amino acids.

The V gene is TRBV29-1, the J gene TRBJ1-1; D remains unclear. CDR3 length equals 14 residues. Germline-derived CDR1 and CDR2 are SQVTM and ANQGSEA. Between the trimmed V and J ends, which lost 1 base and 5 bases, there was a span of 14 bases. The chain's CDR3 is CSVEGLRYSTEAFF. As DNA, the CDR3 is TGCAGCGTTGAAGGTCTCAGATACTCGACTGAAGCTTTCTTT.